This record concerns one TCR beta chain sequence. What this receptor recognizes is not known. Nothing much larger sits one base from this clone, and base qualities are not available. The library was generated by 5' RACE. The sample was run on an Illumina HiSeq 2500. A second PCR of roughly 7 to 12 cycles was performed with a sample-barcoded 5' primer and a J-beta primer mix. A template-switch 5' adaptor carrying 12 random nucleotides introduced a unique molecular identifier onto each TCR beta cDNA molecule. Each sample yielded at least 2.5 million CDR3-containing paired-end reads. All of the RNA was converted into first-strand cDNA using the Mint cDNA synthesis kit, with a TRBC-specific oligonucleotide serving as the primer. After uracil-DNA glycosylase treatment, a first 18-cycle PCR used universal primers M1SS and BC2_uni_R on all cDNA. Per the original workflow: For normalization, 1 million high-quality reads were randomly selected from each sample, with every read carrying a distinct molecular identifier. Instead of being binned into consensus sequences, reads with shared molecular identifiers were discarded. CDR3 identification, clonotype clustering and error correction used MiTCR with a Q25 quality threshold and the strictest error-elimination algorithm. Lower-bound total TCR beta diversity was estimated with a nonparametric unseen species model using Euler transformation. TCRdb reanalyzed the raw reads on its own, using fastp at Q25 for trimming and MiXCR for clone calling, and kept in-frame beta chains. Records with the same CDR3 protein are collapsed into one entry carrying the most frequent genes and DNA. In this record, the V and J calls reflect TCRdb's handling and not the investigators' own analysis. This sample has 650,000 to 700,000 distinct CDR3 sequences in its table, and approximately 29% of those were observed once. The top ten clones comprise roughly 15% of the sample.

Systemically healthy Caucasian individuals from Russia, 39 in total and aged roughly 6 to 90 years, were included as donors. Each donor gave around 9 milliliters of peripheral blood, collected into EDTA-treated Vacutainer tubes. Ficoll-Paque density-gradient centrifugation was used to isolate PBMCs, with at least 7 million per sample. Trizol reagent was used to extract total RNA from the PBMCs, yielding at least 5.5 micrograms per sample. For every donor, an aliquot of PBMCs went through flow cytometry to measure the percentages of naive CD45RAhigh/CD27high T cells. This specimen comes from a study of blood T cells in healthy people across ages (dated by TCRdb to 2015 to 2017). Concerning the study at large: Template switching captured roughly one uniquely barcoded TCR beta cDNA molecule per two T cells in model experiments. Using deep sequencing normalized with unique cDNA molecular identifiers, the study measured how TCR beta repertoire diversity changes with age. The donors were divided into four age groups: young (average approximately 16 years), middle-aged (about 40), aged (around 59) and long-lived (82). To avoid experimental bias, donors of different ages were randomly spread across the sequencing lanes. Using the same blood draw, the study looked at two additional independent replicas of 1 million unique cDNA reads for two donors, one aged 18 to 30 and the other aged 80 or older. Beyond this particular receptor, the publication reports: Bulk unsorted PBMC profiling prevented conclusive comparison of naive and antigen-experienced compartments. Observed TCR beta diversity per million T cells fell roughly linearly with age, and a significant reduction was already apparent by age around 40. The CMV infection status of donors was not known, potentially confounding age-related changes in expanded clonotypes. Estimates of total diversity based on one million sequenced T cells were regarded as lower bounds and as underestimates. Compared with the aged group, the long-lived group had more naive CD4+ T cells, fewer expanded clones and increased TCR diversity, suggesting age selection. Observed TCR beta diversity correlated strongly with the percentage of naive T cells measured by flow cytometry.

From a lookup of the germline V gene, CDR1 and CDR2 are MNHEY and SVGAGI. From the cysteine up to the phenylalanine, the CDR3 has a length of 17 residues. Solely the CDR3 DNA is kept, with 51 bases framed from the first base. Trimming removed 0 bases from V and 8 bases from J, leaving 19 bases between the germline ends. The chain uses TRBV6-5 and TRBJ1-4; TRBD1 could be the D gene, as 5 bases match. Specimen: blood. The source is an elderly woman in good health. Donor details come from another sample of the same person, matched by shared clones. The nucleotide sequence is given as TGTGCCAGCAGTTACTCGTCAGGGCCTTTGAGGGAGGAAAAACTGTTTTTT. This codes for CASSYSSGPLREEKLFF.